The next 12 T cell receptor beta chains were all read from a single sample in a study of cytomegalovirus exposure and HLA in healthy donors. PCR primers comprised 60 Vbeta and 13 Jbeta primers. Sequencing was performed with immunoSEQ multiplex PCR; in TCRdb, only in-frame clones are kept and a portion is missing. The data contain approximately 160,000 clones, roughly 80% of them singletons. The sequencing sample was made of PBMCs. The receptor set was obtained from a male donor in good health and CMV-seronegative.

J is TRBJ1-5 and V is TRBV5-4, with 7 bases fitting TRBD1. In germline, CDR1 is SGHNT, CDR2 YYREEE (reference sequence). The trim removed 4 bases at V and 6 bases at J, leaving 10 bases unmatched. The CDR3 consists of 15 residues. For the CDR3, the DNA is TGTGCCAGCAGCCGCGGGAGGGGGCTAGGTCAGCCCCAGCATTTT. This encodes CASSRGRGLGQPQHF.

This chain joins TRBV7-3 and TRBJ2-7, with 13 nucleotides matching TRBD2. The CDR3 is 20 amino acids. CDR1 SGHTA and CDR2 FQGTGA come from the germline V gene. The ends lost 2 bases at V and 5 bases at J; junction bases unmatched: 18. The CDR3, as DNA: TGTGCCAGCAGCTTATTTTGGGGAGAACTAGCGGGGGGGCCTAGTGACGAGCAGTACTTC. Translation: CASSLFWGELAGGPSDEQYF. Full variable domain (remainder filled in from reference TRBV7-3 and TRBJ2-7): GAGVSQTPSNKVTEKGKYVELRCDPISGHTALYWYRQSLGQGPEFLIYFQGTGAADDSGLPNDRFFAVRPEGSVSTLKIQRTERGDSAVYLCASSLFWGELAGGPSDEQYFGPGTRLTVT.

On this clone: Here the CDR3 omits its conserved ending phenylalanine or tryptophan, so a read error is the likely source. This chain joins TRBV6-1 and TRBJ1-5; weak D call: TRBD1 (5 bases). The CDR3 loop spans 15 amino acids. V dropped 7 bases and J dropped 4 bases, with 17 bases sitting between them. The germline V gene encodes CDR1 MNHNS and CDR2 SASEGT. Written as DNA, the CDR3 is TGTGCCAGCACCCTAATGCTAGGGGTTAATCAGCCCCAGCATTCT. Translation: CASTLMLGVNQPQHS.

The CDR3 DNA reads TGTGCCAGTGGAATAAGCGGGGTTAGCACAGATACGCAGTATTTT. Protein product: CASGISGVSTDTQYF. The chain combines TRBV19 with TRBJ2-3, with 7 bases aligning to TRBD2. The junction had 8 bases not matched to a gene; V was cut back by 8 bases and J by 0 bases. There are 15 residues in the CDR3. Germline values: CDR1 LNHDA, CDR2 SQIVND (reference sequence).

A single count supports this clone. The J gene is TRBJ1-1, the V gene TRBV12-2; the table's D call TRBD1 went unverified against the DNA. TRBV12-2 is tagged as a pseudogene. This CDR3 has 16 amino acids. The CDR3 sequence is CASRLVQGCMNTEAFF. In nucleotides, the CDR3 is TGTGCAAGTCGCTTGGTACAGGGATGCATGAACACTGAAGCTTTCTTT.

CDR3 sequence (DNA): TGTGCCTGGGTGGATTCAGGGGGGAGAGGCTACACCTTC. The encoded protein is CAWVDSGGRGYTF. The V gene is TRBV30, the J gene TRBJ1-2, with 7 bases that match TRBD1. In germline, CDR1 is GTSNPN, CDR2 SVGIG (reference sequence). V lost 5 bases and J lost 8; bases outside the gene matches: 11. The CDR3 extends over 13 amino acids.

This chain uses TRBV9 with TRBJ2-7; TRBD1 matches at 7 bases. With V trimmed by 2 bases and J by 4 bases, 3 bases remained unmatched. From germline, CDR1 is SGDLS and CDR2 YYNGEE. There are 13 residues in the CDR3. CDR3 in amino acids: CASSVSQGYEQYF. For the CDR3, the DNA is TGTGCCAGCAGCGTGTCACAGGGGTACGAGCAGTACTTC. The complete variable domain, with remaining parts taken from reference TRBV9 and TRBJ2-7, reads DSGVTQTPKHLITATGQRVTLRCSPRSGDLSVYWYQQSLDQGLQFLIQYYNGEERAKGNILERFSAQQFPDLHSELNLSSLELGDSALYFCASSVSQGYEQYFGPGTRLTVT.

The chain has TRBV7-2 and TRBJ2-7; 8 bases agree with TRBD2. Germline-derived CDR1 and CDR2 are SGHTA and FQGNSA. The CDR3 contains 15 residues. V lost 2 bases and J lost 4; bases outside the gene matches: 7. The CDR3 DNA reads TGTGCCAGCAGCTTAACGAGCGGGAGTGGGTACGAGCAGTACTTC. Its protein product is CASSLTSGSGYEQYF.

The table lists this clone with a count of one. The genes are TRBV29-1 and TRBJ1-2, with a tentative D call TRBD1 (6 bases). This CDR3 has 15 amino acids. Germline loops: CDR1 SQVTM, CDR2 ANQGSEA. V was trimmed by 0 bases and J by 6 bases, leaving 17 bases between them. In DNA form, the CDR3 reads TGCAGCGTTGAAGATCCCTCGCAGGGGCCTAATGGCTACACCTTC. It yields the protein CSVEDPSQGPNGYTF.

The rearrangement joins TRBV11-2 to TRBJ2-7; TRBD2 matches 7 bases. V lost 4 bases, J lost 3 bases, and 6 bases stayed unmatched. The length of the CDR3 is 14 residues. Germline CDR1 SGHAT, CDR2 FQNNGV. CDR3 sequence: CASSYRGEFYEQYF. The CDR3 region has the DNA TGTGCCAGCAGCTACCGGGGGGAATTCTACGAGCAGTACTTC.

This clone occurred a few times. This chain uses TRBV5-4 with TRBJ1-1, with a tentative D call TRBD1 (5 bases). The V and J ends lost 2 bases and 0 bases respectively, with 11 bases between them. The germline gives CDR1 SGHNT, CDR2 YYREEE (reference sequence). The CDR3 is made up of 15 amino acids. CDR3 nucleotide sequence: TGTGCCAGCAGCTTTTGGGGCTCGGTGAACACTGAAGCTTTCTTT. Translated, it gives CASSFWGSVNTEAFF.

This rearrangement joins TRBV5-6 to TRBJ2-7; the match to TRBD1 covers 7 bases. The CDR3 has 15 amino acids. The J segment lost 1 base and the V segment lost 0 bases, leaving 4 bases of the junction unmatched. Germline V CDR1 and CDR2: SGHDT, YYEEEE. CDR3 residues: CASSLATGQSYEQYF. The CDR3 DNA follows: TGTGCCAGCAGCTTGGCGACGGGACAGTCCTACGAGCAGTACTTC.